These 2 T cell receptor beta chains share one sample of origin, sequenced in a study of T-cell reconstitution after alpha-beta-depleted transplantation in children. This sample's TCRbeta library carried unique molecular identifier barcodes. TCRdb re-called the PCR reads with MiXCR, one entry per CDR3 protein. The repertoire includes some 600,000 distinct CDR3 sequences, approximately 13% of them detected once, and 2.2% sits in the top ten. The source was PBMCs, mostly from graft donor cells, collected 360 days after TCRalphabeta/CD19-depleted stem cell transplant. Source of these receptors: a male patient younger than 18 who had a stem cell transplant for acute myeloid leukemia, so the T cells may come from the graft donor.

This clonotype was observed many times. This chain uses TRBV9 with TRBJ2-7, with 11 bases aligning to TRBD1. Germline V gene sequence: CDR1 SGDLS, CDR2 YYNGEE. The CDR3 totals 18 residues. Unmatched junction bases numbered 17, after V lost 6 bases and J lost 3 bases. CDR3 loop: CASTPGGTGGRWNYEQYF. The DNA of the CDR3 is TGTGCCAGCACCCCCGGGGGGACAGGGGGACGATGGAACTACGAGCAGTACTTC.

This clonotype was seen many times. The genes are TRBV7-3 and TRBJ2-7; 7 nucleotides align to TRBD1. V trimming: 0 bases; J trimming: 0 bases; junction bases outside the gene matches: 2. Germline V gene sequence: CDR1 SGHTA, CDR2 FQGTGA. CDR3 length equals 15 residues. CDR3 DNA: TGTGCCAGCAGCTTAACAGGGGGCGGCTCCTACGAGCAGTACTTC. Residues: CASSLTGGGSYEQYF.